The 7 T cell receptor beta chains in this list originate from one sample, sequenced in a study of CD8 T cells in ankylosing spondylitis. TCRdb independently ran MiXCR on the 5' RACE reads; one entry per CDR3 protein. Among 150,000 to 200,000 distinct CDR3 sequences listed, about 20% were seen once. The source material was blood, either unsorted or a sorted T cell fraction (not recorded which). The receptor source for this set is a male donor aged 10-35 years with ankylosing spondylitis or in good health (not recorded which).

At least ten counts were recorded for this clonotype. The CDR3: CATSIAGGPYEQFF. As DNA, the CDR3 is TGTGCCACCAGTATAGCGGGAGGGCCCTATGAGCAGTTCTTC. V gene TRBV24-1 combines with J gene TRBJ2-1; 11 bases align to TRBD2. Trimming at V came to 6 bases and at J to 8 bases, leaving 5 bases not matched to a gene. The germline V gene encodes CDR1 KGHDR and CDR2 SFDVKD. CDR3 length equals 14 residues.

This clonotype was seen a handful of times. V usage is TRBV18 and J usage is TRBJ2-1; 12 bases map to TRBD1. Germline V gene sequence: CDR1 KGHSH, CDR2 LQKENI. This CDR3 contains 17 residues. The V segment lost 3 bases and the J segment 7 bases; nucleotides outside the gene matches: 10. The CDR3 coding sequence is TGTGCCAGCTCACCGTCCCGGGACAGGGGGCGAGGGAATGAGCAGTTCTTC. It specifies CASSPSRDRGRGNEQFF.

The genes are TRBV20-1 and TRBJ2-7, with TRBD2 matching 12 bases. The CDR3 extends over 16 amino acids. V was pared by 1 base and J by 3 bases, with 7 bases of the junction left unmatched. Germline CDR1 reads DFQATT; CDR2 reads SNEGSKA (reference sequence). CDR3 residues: CSARGVTSGRIYEQYF. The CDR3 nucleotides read TGCAGTGCTAGAGGCGTGACTAGCGGGAGAATCTACGAGCAGTACTTC.

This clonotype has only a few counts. The CDR3 DNA sequence: TGTGCCAGCAGCTTAGCGACGTACTCTGGGGCCAACGTCCTGACTTTC. It encodes CASSLATYSGANVLTF. The rearrangement uses TRBV7-6 and TRBJ2-6, with unresolved D. The V gene's germline CDR1 is SGHVS and CDR2 FNYEAQ. Trimming took off 0 bases at V and 0 bases at J, with 6 bases between the two ends. CDR3 length: 16 residues.

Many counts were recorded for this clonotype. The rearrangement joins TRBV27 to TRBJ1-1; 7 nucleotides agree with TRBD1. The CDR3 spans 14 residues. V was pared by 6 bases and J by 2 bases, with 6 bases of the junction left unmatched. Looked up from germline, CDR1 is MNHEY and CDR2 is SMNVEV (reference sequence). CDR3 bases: TGTGCCAGCAGGGCAGGGGGGGGAAACACTGAAGCTTTCTTT. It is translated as CASRAGGGNTEAFF.

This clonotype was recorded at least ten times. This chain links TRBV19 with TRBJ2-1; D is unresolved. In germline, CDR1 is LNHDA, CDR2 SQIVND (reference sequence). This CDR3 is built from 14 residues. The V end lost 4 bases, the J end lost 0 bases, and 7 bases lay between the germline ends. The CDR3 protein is CASSNGNSYNEQFF. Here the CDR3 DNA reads TGTGCCAGTAGTAACGGAAACTCCTACAATGAGCAGTTCTTC.

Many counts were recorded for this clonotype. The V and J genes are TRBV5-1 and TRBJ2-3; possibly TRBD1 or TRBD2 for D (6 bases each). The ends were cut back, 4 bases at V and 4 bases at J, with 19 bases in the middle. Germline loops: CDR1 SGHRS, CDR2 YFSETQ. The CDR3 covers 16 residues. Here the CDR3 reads CASSRTPGALADTQYF. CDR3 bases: TGCGCCAGCAGCCGAACCCCGGGGGCTTTGGCAGATACGCAGTATTTT.